The 10 T cell receptor beta chains reported below all come from one sample, sequenced in a study of identical twins. TCRdb itself ran the 5' RACE reads through MiXCR, one entry per CDR3 protein. The sample has fewer than 650,000 distinct CDR3 sequences, under 8.5% seen once; the top ten hold over 1.5%. These same data were also listed under a study on yellow fever vaccine responses in identical twins.

The sample was PBMCs. The receptors come from a woman between 18 and 29 years old in good health.

This clonotype was counted only a few times. This sequence joins TRBV7-8 and TRBJ2-1; TRBD2 aligns across 7 bases. Germline V gene data show CDR1 as SGHVS and CDR2 as FQNEAQ. With V trimmed by 1 base and J by 1 base, 16 bases remained unmatched. The CDR3 has 20 residues. This CDR3 is CASSLELVGGPKSSYNEQFF. CDR3 coding DNA: TGTGCCAGCAGCTTAGAGTTGGTGGGAGGGCCGAAGAGTTCCTACAATGAGCAGTTCTTC.

This clonotype was counted a few times. The chain recombines TRBV7-9 with TRBJ2-5; D not certain. Germline lookup yields CDR1 SEHNR and CDR2 FQNEAQ (reference sequence). The CDR3 sequence is 16 residues long. V lost 0 bases, J lost 0 bases, and 11 bases lay in between. CDR3 in amino acids: CASSLALGYYQETQYF. CDR3 sequence (DNA): TGTGCCAGCAGCTTAGCGCTAGGCTATTACCAAGAGACCCAGTACTTC. The full variable domain, completed using reference TRBV7-9 and TRBJ2-5, is DTGVSQNPRHKITKRGQNVTFRCDPISEHNRLYWYRQTLGQGPEFLTYFQNEAQLEKSRLLSDRFSAERPKGSFSTLEIQRTEQGDSAMYLCASSLALGYYQETQYFGPGTRLLVL.

The rearrangement joins TRBV5-1 to TRBJ2-1; maybe TRBD1 (6 bases). V was pared by 1 base and J by 4 bases, with 18 bases between. CDR1 and CDR2 from the germline V gene are SGHRS and YFSETQ. The CDR3 has 17 residues. In DNA, the CDR3 is TGCGCCAGCAGCTTGCCTCAGGGGTTCTTGCGATACAATGAGCAGTTCTTC. The encoded protein is CASSLPQGFLRYNEQFF.

This clonotype was counted at least ten times. CDR3 protein: CASSQGRVSYEQYF. In DNA, the CDR3 is TGTGCCAGCAGCCAAGGGAGAGTCTCCTACGAGCAGTACTTC. This sequence joins TRBV3-1 and TRBJ2-7; no firm D call. The V gene lost 1 base and the J gene lost 0 bases, with 7 bases spanning the gap. CDR1 is LGHDT and CDR2 is YNNKEL in the germline V gene (reference sequence). There are 14 residues in the CDR3.

This clonotype was seen repeatedly, ten times or more. CDR3 loop: CATSVNRVGLSGDTQYF. The CDR3, as DNA: TGTGCCACCAGTGTTAATCGAGTGGGACTAAGCGGAGATACGCAGTATTTT. This chain links TRBV24-1 with TRBJ2-3, with TRBD2 matching 7 bases. After removal of 5 bases from V and 5 bases from J, the junction contained 15 bases not matched to a gene. This CDR3 contains 17 residues. Germline CDR1 KGHDR, CDR2 SFDVKD.

At least ten counts were recorded for this clonotype. The chain employs TRBV10-3 and TRBJ2-2, with no clear D. The germline CDR1 and CDR2 sequences are ENHRY and SYGVKD. V dropped 10 bases and J dropped 0 bases, with 6 bases sitting between them. The CDR3 spans 12 residues. The CDR3 loop reads CATNANTGELFF. CDR3 bases: TGTGCCACGAATGCGAACACCGGGGAGCTGTTTTTT.

V is TRBV29-1 and J is TRBJ2-7, with 10 bases aligning to TRBD1. The CDR3 sequence is 13 residues long. Per germline, CDR1 SQVTM and CDR2 ANQGSEA. J was trimmed by 6 bases and V by 2 bases; bases with no gene match: 4. CDR3 sequence reads: CSVEPGTGVEQYF. In DNA, the CDR3 is TGCAGCGTTGAACCCGGGACAGGGGTCGAGCAGTACTTC.

This clonotype was observed a few times. The rearrangement uses TRBV5-1 and TRBJ2-7; 7 nucleotides line up with TRBD1. From germline, CDR1 is SGHRS and CDR2 YFSETQ. The junction had 9 bases not matched to a gene; V was cut back by 4 bases and J by 5 bases. The CDR3 sequence is 14 residues long. The CDR3 region is CASSLGQAWDEQYF. Here the CDR3 DNA reads TGCGCCAGCAGCCTAGGACAGGCCTGGGACGAGCAGTACTTC.

This clonotype was observed at least ten times. This rearrangement joins TRBV6-1 to TRBJ2-4, with 10 positions matching TRBD1. Germline V lookup: CDR1 MNHNS, CDR2 SASEGT. Trimming at V came to 4 bases and at J to 3 bases, leaving 3 bases not matched to a gene. There are 15 residues in the CDR3. CDR3 in amino acids: CASSGGTGDKNIQYF. In DNA form, the CDR3 reads TGTGCCAGCAGTGGCGGGACAGGGGACAAAAACATTCAGTACTTC.

This clonotype was observed a handful of times. CDR3 sequence: CSARAGPQPYEQYV. The CDR3 DNA reads as TGCAGTGCTAGAGCCGGGCCCCAACCTTACGAGCAGTACGTC. The V gene is TRBV20-1, the J gene TRBJ2-7; D not resolved. The CDR3 totals 14 residues. Germline V gene sequence: CDR1 DFQATT, CDR2 SNEGSKA (reference sequence). V was shortened by 1 base and J by 4 bases, with 14 bases between the two germline ends.